One and the same sample provided the 26 T cell receptor beta chains below, sequenced in a study of T-cell reconstitution after alpha-beta-depleted transplantation in children. Construction of the TCRbeta library involved unique molecular identifiers. Each CDR3 protein gets one entry after TCRdb re-called the PCR reads with MiXCR. This sample carries about 600,000 distinct CDR3 sequences, 20% to 25% of them seen once, and the ten largest clones take 12% to 15%. This material consisted of PBMCs, mostly from graft donor cells, taken 360 days after TCRalphabeta/CD19-depleted stem cell transplant. All receptors derive from a boy in the first two years of life who had a stem cell transplant for acute myeloid leukemia, so the T cells may come from the graft donor.

The genes are TRBV20-1 and TRBJ2-7; D may match TRBD1 or TRBD2 (5 bases each). V was trimmed by 7 bases and J by 0 bases, leaving 22 bases between them. This CDR3 is 16 amino acids long. The V gene's germline CDR1 is DFQATT and CDR2 SNEGSKA (reference sequence). The CDR3: CSVRDPISHSSYEQYF. DNA of the CDR3: TGCAGTGTACGGGACCCCATCTCGCACAGCTCCTACGAGCAGTACTTC.

This clonotype was seen repeatedly, ten times or more. The chain employs TRBV9 and TRBJ2-7, with D unresolved. This CDR3 is built from 14 residues. From germline, CDR1 is SGDLS and CDR2 YYNGEE. Trimming took 0 bases from V and 3 from J, leaving 10 bases between them. The CDR3 here is CASSVDLGDYEQYF. DNA of the CDR3: TGTGCCAGCAGCGTAGATCTAGGAGACTACGAGCAGTACTTC.

The chain has TRBV20-1 and TRBJ2-2; 9 bases fit TRBD1. The CDR3 covers 15 residues. Germline trimming cut 6 bases from V and 0 bases from J; bases unmatched to any gene: 5. The V gene's germline CDR1 is DFQATT and CDR2 SNEGSKA (reference sequence). DNA of the CDR3: TGCAGTGCCCCCGGGACAGGGCCGAACACCGGGGAGCTGTTTTTT. Its protein product is CSAPGTGPNTGELFF.

This clonotype was observed many times. This chain joins TRBV12-3 or TRBV12-4 and TRBJ1-1; the match to TRBD1 covers 8 bases. This CDR3 region has 14 residues. Trimming took 6 bases from V and 0 from J; bases not matched to a gene: 3. The CDR3 region is CASSPDRVNTEAFF. CDR3 nucleotide sequence: TGTGCCAGCAGCCCGGACAGGGTGAACACTGAAGCTTTCTTT.

V usage is TRBV10-2 and J usage is TRBJ2-7, with a tentative D call TRBD1 (6 bases). The CDR3 is 12 residues long. V lost 10 bases, J lost 2 bases, and 12 bases lay in between. Germline CDR1 and CDR2: WSHSY and SAAADI. The CDR3 nucleotides read TGCGCCACCCAGGGGCCGACCTACGAGCAGTACTTC. This codes for CATQGPTYEQYF.

The chain uses TRBV20-1 and TRBJ1-3, with no clear D. V was pared by 0 bases and J by 0 bases, with 12 bases between. CDR1 and CDR2 from the germline V gene are DFQATT and SNEGSKA (reference sequence). This CDR3 comprises 16 residues. CDR3 region: CSARDGWRVSGNTIYF. CDR3 in DNA: TGCAGTGCTAGAGATGGCTGGAGAGTCTCTGGAAACACCATATATTTT.

The rearrangement links TRBV24-1 to TRBJ2-5; 7 positions agree with TRBD1. Trimming removed 4 bases from V and 2 bases from J; junction bases left unmatched: 18. Germline CDR1 is KGHDR and CDR2 is SFDVKD. CDR3 length equals 19 residues. CDR3 nucleotide sequence: TGTGCCACCAGTGAGCCAACAGGGGCCCTGGCCCTTGAACAAGAGACCCAGTACTTC. Its protein is CATSEPTGALALEQETQYF.

This clonotype was found a few times. The chain uses TRBV12-3 or TRBV12-4 and TRBJ2-5, with 8 nucleotides matching TRBD1. The V and J ends lost 5 bases and 2 bases, in that order; junction bases with no gene match: 10. This CDR3 spans 16 amino acids. CDR3 nucleotide sequence: TGTGCCAGCAGTCGAGGACAGGGCCTCAGACAAGAGACCCAGTACTTC. Its protein product is CASSRGQGLRQETQYF.

The table lists this clonotype with many counts. The chain couples TRBV5-4 to TRBJ2-3, with 8 positions matching TRBD1. The CDR3 consists of 15 residues. Germline V gene lookup returns CDR1 SGHNT and CDR2 YYREEE (reference sequence). The V gene end was trimmed by 1 base and the J gene end by 4 bases; junction bases not matched to a gene: 5. In DNA form, the CDR3 reads TGTGCCAGCAGCTTGTACAGGGGGGACTCAGATACGCAGTATTTT. Protein sequence: CASSLYRGDSDTQYF. Using reference TRBV5-4 and TRBJ2-3 for the parts outside the CDR3, the full variable domain is ETGVTQSPTHLIKTRGQQVTLRCSSQSGHNTVSWYQQALGQGPQFIFQYYREEENGRGNFPPRFSGLQFPNYSSELNVNALELDDSALYLCASSLYRGDSDTQYFGPGTRLTVL.

This clonotype was detected a few times. The V and J genes are TRBV20-1 and TRBJ2-3; 8 bases are a match to TRBD2. Trimming took 3 bases from V and 0 from J; bases not matched to a gene: 8. The CDR3 consists of 16 residues. Per germline, CDR1 DFQATT and CDR2 SNEGSKA (reference sequence). The CDR3 region has the DNA TGCAGTGCTAGGGGTGGGCGGGGGGCAAGCACAGATACGCAGTATTTT. It translates to CSARGGRGASTDTQYF.

V is TRBV11-2 and J is TRBJ2-3; TRBD1 matches 9 bases. J gave up 6 bases and V 4 bases, and 8 bases lay outside the gene matches. Per the germline V gene, CDR1 is SGHAT and CDR2 is FQNNGV. This CDR3 has 15 residues. The CDR3 DNA is TGTGCCAGCAGCTCACGGGACAGGGCGTCCGATACGCAGTATTTT. Its translation is CASSSRDRASDTQYF.

The rearrangement uses TRBV27 and TRBJ2-1; D might be TRBD2 (6 bases). The germline V gene has CDR1 MNHEY and CDR2 SMNVEV (reference sequence). The V end was cut by 3 bases, the J end by 7 bases, with 13 bases between. This CDR3 is 14 amino acids long. The CDR3: CASSLEGPENEQFF. The CDR3 DNA reads as TGTGCCAGCAGTTTGGAGGGACCTGAGAATGAGCAGTTCTTC.

V and J are TRBV10-3 and TRBJ1-6; perhaps TRBD1 as D (5 bases). The CDR3 sequence is 14 residues long. In germline, CDR1 is ENHRY, CDR2 SYGVKD. V shed 3 bases and J shed 3 bases, with 6 bases lying between them. In DNA form, the CDR3 reads TGTGCCATCAGTGAAGGGGACTATAATTCACCCCTCCACTTT. It translates to CAISEGDYNSPLHF.

This chain joins TRBV6-5 and TRBJ2-1, with 8 positions matching TRBD2. The CDR3 spans 16 residues. After removal of 1 base from V and 9 bases from J, the junction contained 11 bases not matched to a gene. Germline CDR1 and CDR2: MNHEY and SVGAGI. The CDR3 loop is CASSYLRRARGGEQFF. The CDR3 region has the DNA TGTGCCAGCAGTTACTTAAGACGGGCTCGGGGGGGTGAGCAGTTCTTC.

CDR3 amino acids: CASSHLEDTQYF. CDR3 bases: TGTGCCAGCAGCCACCTGGAAGATACGCAGTATTTT. The chain links TRBV7-2 to TRBJ2-3; D call uncertain. Trimming took off 5 bases at V and 5 bases at J, with 8 bases between the two ends. The CDR3 contains 12 residues. Germline V gene sequence: CDR1 SGHTA, CDR2 FQGNSA.

This clonotype was detected many times. The V gene is TRBV29-1, the J gene TRBJ2-3; D gene uncertain. Between the trimmed V and J ends, which lost 4 bases and 2 bases, there was a span of 13 bases. This CDR3 has 14 residues. The germline V gene encodes CDR1 SQVTM and CDR2 ANQGSEA. The CDR3 loop is CSVGAFGDTDTQYF. The CDR3 DNA is TGCAGCGTTGGGGCGTTTGGGGACACAGATACGCAGTATTTT.

The CDR3 is CSASSVQDIYEQYV. In nucleotides, the CDR3 is TGCAGTGCTAGTTCGGTCCAGGATATTTACGAGCAGTACGTC. The chain links TRBV20-1 to TRBJ2-7, with D hard to call. The germline V gene has CDR1 DFQATT and CDR2 SNEGSKA (reference sequence). The CDR3 is 14 residues long. V lost 3 bases to trimming and J lost 4 bases, with 16 bases between them.

V and J are TRBV11-1 and TRBJ2-2, with D tentatively TRBD1 or TRBD2 (5 bases each). This CDR3 is 15 amino acids long. Germline-derived CDR1 and CDR2 are SGHAT and FQDESV (reference sequence). V was cut by 2 bases and J by 5 bases, with 12 bases left in between. CDR3 residues: CASSLSGTETGELFF. CDR3 in DNA: TGTGCCAGCAGCTTATCAGGGACCGAGACCGGGGAGCTGTTTTTT.

This chain connects TRBV7-9 to TRBJ2-1; tentative D call: TRBD2 (6 bases). Germline V CDR1 and CDR2: SEHNR, FQNEAQ (reference sequence). V shed 4 bases and J shed 3 bases, with 19 bases lying between them. The CDR3 has 17 residues. CDR3 DNA sequence: TGTGCCAGCAGCTCGCGGGGAGGAGGGAATTTCTACAATGAGCAGTTCTTC. It specifies CASSSRGGGNFYNEQFF.

V and J are TRBV7-9 and TRBJ2-1, with D maybe TRBD2 (7 bases). The germline V gene has CDR1 SEHNR and CDR2 FQNEAQ (reference sequence). Trimming stripped 5 bases from V and 4 bases from J, with 18 bases between. This CDR3 is 16 amino acids long. CDR3 amino acids: CASSPEKGGLYNEQFF. CDR3 nucleotides: TGTGCCAGCAGCCCTGAGAAGGGGGGGCTATACAATGAGCAGTTCTTC.

This clonotype was seen repeatedly, ten times or more. The chain employs TRBV20-1 and TRBJ1-2; tentatively, D is TRBD1 (6 bases). V was pared by 5 bases and J by 3 bases, with 13 bases between. Germline CDR1 reads DFQATT; CDR2 reads SNEGSKA (reference sequence). The CDR3 loop spans 13 amino acids. The CDR3: CSASLDSHYGYTF. The CDR3 region has the DNA TGCAGTGCTTCTCTGGACAGCCACTATGGCTACACCTTC.

The sample holds many counts of this clonotype. The V call is TRBV6-6, the J call TRBJ1-2, with D unclear. The CDR3 covers 11 residues. V was trimmed by 4 bases and J by 9 bases, leaving 9 bases between them. CDR1 is MNHNY and CDR2 is SVGAGI in the germline V gene (reference sequence). The DNA of the CDR3 is TGTGCCAGCAGTTTCACATGGAGCTACACCTTC. Amino acids: CASSFTWSYTF.

The DNA of the CDR3 is TGCAGTGCCAAGAACGACGGTTTCTTAGCCAAAAACATTCAGTACTTC. Translation gives CSAKNDGFLAKNIQYF. The chain links TRBV20-1 to TRBJ2-4; D gene unclear. Germline CDR1 is DFQATT and CDR2 is SNEGSKA (reference sequence). The V and J ends lost 6 bases and 0 bases respectively, with 18 bases between them. CDR3 length equals 16 residues.

There are many counts of this clonotype. The J gene is TRBJ2-7, the V gene TRBV10-3, with unresolved D. V was shortened by 3 bases and J by 7 bases, with 13 bases between the two germline ends. Germline V lookup: CDR1 ENHRY, CDR2 SYGVKD. The CDR3 sequence is 13 residues long. The CDR3 nucleotides are TGTGCCATCAGTGACGCGGCAGTTACAGAGCAGTACTTC. Encoded protein: CAISDAAVTEQYF.

This clonotype was counted between two and nine times. V usage is TRBV4-3 and J usage is TRBJ2-2; a weak D match, TRBD1 (6 bases). Trimming left V 1 base short and J 9 bases short, with 12 bases between. Germline V gene sequence: CDR1 LGHNA, CDR2 YSLEER. CDR3 length: 14 residues. The CDR3 DNA sequence: TGCGCCAGCAGCCAAGTACAGGGTCCCCGGGAGCTGTTTTTT. It codes for CASSQVQGPRELFF.

This clonotype was counted at least ten times. The CDR3 region is CASSYPRAGGPSEQFF. In DNA, the CDR3 is TGTGCCAGCAGTTACCCCAGAGCGGGGGGGCCGAGTGAGCAGTTCTTC. The genes are TRBV12-3 or TRBV12-4 and TRBJ2-1; 10 bases align to TRBD2. V was pared by 4 bases and J by 9 bases, with 12 bases of the junction left unmatched. CDR3 size: 16 residues.